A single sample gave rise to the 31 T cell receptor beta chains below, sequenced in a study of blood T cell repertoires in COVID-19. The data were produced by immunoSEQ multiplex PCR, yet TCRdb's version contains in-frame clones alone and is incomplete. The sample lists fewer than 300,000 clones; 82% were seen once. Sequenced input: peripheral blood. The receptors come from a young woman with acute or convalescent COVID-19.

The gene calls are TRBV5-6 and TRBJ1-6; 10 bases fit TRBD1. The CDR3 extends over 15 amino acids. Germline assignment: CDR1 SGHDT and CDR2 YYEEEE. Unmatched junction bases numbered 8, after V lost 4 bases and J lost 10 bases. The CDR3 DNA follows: TGTGCCAGCAGCCCGGTCGGGACAGGGGAGTCACCCCTCCACTTT. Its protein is CASSPVGTGESPLHF.

CDR3 region: CASSLRSPGLVSNEQFF. CDR3 coding DNA: TGTGCCAGCAGCTTAAGATCTCCGGGACTAGTTTCCAATGAGCAGTTCTTC. This chain uses TRBV7-2 with TRBJ2-1; 8 bases agree with TRBD2. The CDR3 has 17 residues. Germline V gene sequence: CDR1 SGHTA, CDR2 FQGNSA. J was trimmed by 6 bases and V by 2 bases; bases with no gene match: 12.

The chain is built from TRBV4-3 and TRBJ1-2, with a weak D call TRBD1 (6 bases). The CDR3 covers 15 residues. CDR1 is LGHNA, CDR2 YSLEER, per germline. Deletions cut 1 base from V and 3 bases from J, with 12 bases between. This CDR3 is CASSQATGTYYGYTF. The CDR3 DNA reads TGCGCCAGCAGCCAAGCTACAGGGACCTACTATGGCTACACCTTC.

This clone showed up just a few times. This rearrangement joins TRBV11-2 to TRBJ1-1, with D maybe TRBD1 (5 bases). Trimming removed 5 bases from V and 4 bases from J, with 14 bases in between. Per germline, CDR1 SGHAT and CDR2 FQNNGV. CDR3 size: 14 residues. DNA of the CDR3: TGTGCCAGCAGCCCTTTTTTGGGGGGCACTGAAGCTTTCTTT. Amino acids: CASSPFLGGTEAFF.

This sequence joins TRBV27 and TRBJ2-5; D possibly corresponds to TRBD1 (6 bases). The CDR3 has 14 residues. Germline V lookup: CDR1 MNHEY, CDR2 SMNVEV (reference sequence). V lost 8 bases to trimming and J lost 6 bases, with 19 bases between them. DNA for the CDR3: TGTGCCAGCGCCGACATTACAGGGCCAAAGACCCAGTACTTC. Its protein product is CASADITGPKTQYF.

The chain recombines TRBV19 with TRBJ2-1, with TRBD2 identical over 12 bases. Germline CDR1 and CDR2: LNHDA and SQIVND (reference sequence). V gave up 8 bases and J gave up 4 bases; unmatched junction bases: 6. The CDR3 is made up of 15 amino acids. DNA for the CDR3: TGTGCCAGTTCCCGGACTAGCGGGGCGTACAATGAGCAGTTCTTC. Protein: CASSRTSGAYNEQFF.

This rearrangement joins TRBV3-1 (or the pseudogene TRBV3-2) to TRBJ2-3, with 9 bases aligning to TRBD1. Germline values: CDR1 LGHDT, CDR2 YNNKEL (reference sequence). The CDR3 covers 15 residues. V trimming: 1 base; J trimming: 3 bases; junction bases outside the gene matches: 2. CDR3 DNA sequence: TGTGCCAGCAGCCAAGGGACAGGGGAGACAGATACGCAGTATTTT. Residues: CASSQGTGETDTQYF.

DNA of the CDR3: TGTGCCAGCAGTTTCGGGACTAGCAGCACAGATACGCAGTATTTT. Protein: CASSFGTSSTDTQYF. J is TRBJ2-3 and V is TRBV28; 9 positions agree with TRBD2. This CDR3 has 15 amino acids. Germline CDR1 is MDHEN and CDR2 is SYDVKM. Unmatched junction bases numbered 1, after V lost 3 bases and J lost 0 bases.

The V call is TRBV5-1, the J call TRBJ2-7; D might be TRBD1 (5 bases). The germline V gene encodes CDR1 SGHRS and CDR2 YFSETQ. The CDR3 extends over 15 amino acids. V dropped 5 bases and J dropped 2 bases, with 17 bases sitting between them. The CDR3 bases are TGCGCCAGCAGTTTCGACAGCACCCTCCCCTACGAGCAGTACTTC. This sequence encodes CASSFDSTLPYEQYF. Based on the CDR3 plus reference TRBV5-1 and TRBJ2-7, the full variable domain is KAGVTQTPRYLIKTRGQQVTLSCSPISGHRSVSWYQQTPGQGLQFLFEYFSETQRNKGNFPGRFSGRQFSNSRSEMNVSTLELGDSALYLCASSFDSTLPYEQYFGPGTRLTVT.

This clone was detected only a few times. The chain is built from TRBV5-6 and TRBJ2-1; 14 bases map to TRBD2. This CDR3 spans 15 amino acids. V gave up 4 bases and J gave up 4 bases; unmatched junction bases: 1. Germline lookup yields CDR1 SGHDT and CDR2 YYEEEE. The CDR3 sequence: CASSRLAGGYNEQFF. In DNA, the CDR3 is TGTGCCAGCAGCCGACTAGCGGGGGGGTACAATGAGCAGTTCTTC.

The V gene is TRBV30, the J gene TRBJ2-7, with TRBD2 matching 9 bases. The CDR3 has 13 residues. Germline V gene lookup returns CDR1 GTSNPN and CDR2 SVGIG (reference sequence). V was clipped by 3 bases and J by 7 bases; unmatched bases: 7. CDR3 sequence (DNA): TGTGCCTGGAGAGGCGGGGGGGTGTGGGAGCAGTACTTC. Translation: CAWRGGGVWEQYF.

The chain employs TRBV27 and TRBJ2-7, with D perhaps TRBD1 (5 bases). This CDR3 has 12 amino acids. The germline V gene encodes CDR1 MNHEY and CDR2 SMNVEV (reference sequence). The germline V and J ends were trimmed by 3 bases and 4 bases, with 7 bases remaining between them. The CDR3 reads CASSFSGYEQYF. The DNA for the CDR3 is TGTGCCAGCAGTTTCTCAGGGTACGAGCAGTACTTC.

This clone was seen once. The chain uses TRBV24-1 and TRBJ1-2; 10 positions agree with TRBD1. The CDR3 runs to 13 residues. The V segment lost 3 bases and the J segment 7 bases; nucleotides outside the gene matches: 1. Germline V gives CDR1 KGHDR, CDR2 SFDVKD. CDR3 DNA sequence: TGTGCCACCAGTGATAGGACAGGGGGTGGCTACACCTTC. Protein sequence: CATSDRTGGGYTF.

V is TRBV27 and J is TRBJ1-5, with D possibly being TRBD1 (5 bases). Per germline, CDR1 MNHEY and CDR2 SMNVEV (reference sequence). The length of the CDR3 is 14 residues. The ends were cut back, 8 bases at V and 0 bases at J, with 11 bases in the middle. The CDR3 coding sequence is TGTGCCAGCTGGGGCAGGGATAGCAATCAGCCCCAGCATTTT. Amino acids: CASWGRDSNQPQHF.

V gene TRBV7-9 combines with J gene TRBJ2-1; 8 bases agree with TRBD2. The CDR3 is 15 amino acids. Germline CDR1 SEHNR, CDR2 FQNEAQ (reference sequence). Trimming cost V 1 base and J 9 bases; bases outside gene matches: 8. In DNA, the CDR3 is TGTGCCAGCAGCTTAGGACGGGAGGGCATGGGTGAGCAGTTCTTC. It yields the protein CASSLGREGMGEQFF.

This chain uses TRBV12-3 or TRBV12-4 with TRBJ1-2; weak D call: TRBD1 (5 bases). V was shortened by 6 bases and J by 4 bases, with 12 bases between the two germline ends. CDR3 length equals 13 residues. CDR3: CASSPRQTYGYTF. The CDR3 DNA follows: TGTGCCAGCAGCCCCAGACAGACCTATGGCTACACCTTC.

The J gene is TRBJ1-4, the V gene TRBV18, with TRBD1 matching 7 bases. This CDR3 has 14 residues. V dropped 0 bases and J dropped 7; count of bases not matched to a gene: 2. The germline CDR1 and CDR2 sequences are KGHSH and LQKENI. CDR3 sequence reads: CASSPPTGSEKLFF. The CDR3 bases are TGTGCCAGCTCACCACCGACAGGGAGTGAAAAACTGTTTTTT. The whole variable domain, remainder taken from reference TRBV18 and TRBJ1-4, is NAGVMQNPRHLVRRRGQEARLRCSPMKGHSHVYWYRQLPEEGLKFMVYLQKENIIDESGMPKERFSAEFPKEGPSILRIQQVVRGDSAAYFCASSPPTGSEKLFFGSGTQLSVL.

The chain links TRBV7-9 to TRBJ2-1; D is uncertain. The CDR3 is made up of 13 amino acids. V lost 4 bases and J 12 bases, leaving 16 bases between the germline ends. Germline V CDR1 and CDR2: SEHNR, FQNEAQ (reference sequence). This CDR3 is CASSSIAASVQFF. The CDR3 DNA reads TGTGCCAGCAGCTCGATCGCAGCGTCCGTGCAGTTCTTC.

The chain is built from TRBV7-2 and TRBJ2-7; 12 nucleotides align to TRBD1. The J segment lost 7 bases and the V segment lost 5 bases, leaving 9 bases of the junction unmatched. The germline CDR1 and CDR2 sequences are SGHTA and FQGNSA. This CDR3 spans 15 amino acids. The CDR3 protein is CASSPGTGGGYEQYF. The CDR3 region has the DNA TGTGCCAGCAGCCCAGGGACAGGGGGCGGCTATGAGCAGTACTTC.

CDR3 coding DNA: TGCGCCAGCAGCCCGGGGACAGCCAATTCACCCCTCCACTTT. The encoded protein is CASSPGTANSPLHF. The chain links TRBV5-1 to TRBJ1-6, with 7 bases matching TRBD1. Germline loops: CDR1 SGHRS, CDR2 YFSETQ. The junction had 5 bases not matched to a gene; V was cut back by 4 bases and J by 7 bases. CDR3 size: 14 residues.

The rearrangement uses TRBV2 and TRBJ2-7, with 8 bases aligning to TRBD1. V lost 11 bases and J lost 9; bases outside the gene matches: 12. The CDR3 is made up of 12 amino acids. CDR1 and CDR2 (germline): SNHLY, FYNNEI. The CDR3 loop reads CAGMGQALTQYF. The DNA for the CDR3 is TGTGCCGGGATGGGACAGGCCTTAACGCAGTACTTC.

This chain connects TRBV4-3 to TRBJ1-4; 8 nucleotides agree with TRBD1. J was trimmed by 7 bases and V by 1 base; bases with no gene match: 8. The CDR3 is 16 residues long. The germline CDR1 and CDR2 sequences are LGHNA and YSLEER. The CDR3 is CASSQGAGGTVEKLFF. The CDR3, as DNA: TGCGCCAGCAGCCAAGGGGCAGGGGGCACCGTTGAAAAACTGTTTTTT.

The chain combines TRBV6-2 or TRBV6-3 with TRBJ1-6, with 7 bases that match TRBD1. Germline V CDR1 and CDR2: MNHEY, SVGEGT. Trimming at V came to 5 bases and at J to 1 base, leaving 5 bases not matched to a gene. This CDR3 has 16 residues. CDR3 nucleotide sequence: TGTGCCAGCAGTAACAGGGGAAGGTCCTATAATTCACCCCTCCACTTT. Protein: CASSNRGRSYNSPLHF.

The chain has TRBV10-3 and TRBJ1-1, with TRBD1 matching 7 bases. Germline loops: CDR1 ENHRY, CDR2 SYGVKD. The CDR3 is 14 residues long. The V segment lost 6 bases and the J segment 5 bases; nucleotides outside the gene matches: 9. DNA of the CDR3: TGTGCCATCAGGACCGGGACAGCCGGAACTGAAGCTTTCTTT. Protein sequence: CAIRTGTAGTEAFF.

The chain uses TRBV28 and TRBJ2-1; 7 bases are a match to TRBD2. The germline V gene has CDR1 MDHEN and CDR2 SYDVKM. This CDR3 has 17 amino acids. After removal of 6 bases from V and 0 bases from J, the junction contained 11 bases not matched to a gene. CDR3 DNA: TGTGCCAGCAGCCAGGGAGGGGTGCTAAGCTCCTACAATGAGCAGTTCTTC. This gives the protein CASSQGGVLSSYNEQFF.

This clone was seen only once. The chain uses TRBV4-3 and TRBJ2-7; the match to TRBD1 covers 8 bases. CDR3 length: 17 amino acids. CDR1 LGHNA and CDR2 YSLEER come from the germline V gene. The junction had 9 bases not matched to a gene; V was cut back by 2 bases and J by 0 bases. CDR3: CASSQPVWGQDSYEQYF. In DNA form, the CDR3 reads TGCGCCAGCAGCCAACCGGTTTGGGGACAGGACTCCTACGAGCAGTACTTC.

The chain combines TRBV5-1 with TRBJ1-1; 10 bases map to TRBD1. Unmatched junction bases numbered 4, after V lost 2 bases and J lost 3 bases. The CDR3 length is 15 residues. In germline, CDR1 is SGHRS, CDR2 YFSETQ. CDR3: CASSFSGTGDTEAFF. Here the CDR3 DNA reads TGCGCCAGCAGCTTCTCCGGGACAGGGGACACTGAAGCTTTCTTT.

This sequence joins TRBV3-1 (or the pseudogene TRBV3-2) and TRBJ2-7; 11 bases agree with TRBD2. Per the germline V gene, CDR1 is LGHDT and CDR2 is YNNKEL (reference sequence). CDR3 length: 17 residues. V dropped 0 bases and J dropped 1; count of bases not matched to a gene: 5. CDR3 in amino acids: CASSQDRASGRSYEQYF. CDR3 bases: TGTGCCAGCAGCCAAGATAGGGCTAGCGGGAGGTCCTACGAGCAGTACTTC.

The CDR3 DNA reads TGTGCCAGCAGTTTGCTAGGGACTAGCGGGAGCTACGAGCAGTACTTC. It encodes CASSLLGTSGSYEQYF. The V and J genes are TRBV6-5 and TRBJ2-7; the match to TRBD2 covers 14 bases. Trimming took 4 bases from V and 3 from J; bases not matched to a gene: 5. Germline V lookup: CDR1 MNHEY, CDR2 SVGAGI. The CDR3 contains 16 residues.

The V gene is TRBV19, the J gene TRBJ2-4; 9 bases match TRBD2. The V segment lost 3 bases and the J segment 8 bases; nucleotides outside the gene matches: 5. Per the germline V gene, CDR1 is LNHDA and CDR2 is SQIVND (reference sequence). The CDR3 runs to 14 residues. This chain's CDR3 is CASSILAGVDIQYF. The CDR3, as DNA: TGTGCCAGTAGTATCTTAGCGGGAGTGGACATTCAGTACTTC. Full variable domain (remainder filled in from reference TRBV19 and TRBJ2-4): DGGITQSPKYLFRKEGQNVTLSCEQNLNHDAMYWYRQDPGQGLRLIYYSQIVNDFQKGDIAEGYSVSREKKESFPLTVTSAQKNPTAFYLCASSILAGVDIQYFGAGTRLSVL.

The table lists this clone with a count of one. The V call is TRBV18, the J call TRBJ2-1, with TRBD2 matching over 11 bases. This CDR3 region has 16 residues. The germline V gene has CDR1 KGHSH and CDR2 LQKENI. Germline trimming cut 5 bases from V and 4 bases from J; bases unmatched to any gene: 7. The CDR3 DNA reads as TGTGCCAGCTCAGCTCCGGGACTAGCGGTATACAATGAGCAGTTCTTC. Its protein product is CASSAPGLAVYNEQFF.